The 23 T cell receptor beta chains reported below all come from one sample, sequenced in a study of T cells after yellow fever vaccination (dated by TCRdb to the late 2010s). The library was built by means of 5' RACE. Sequencer: Illumina HiSeq 2500. TCRdb reran the public reads through fastp at Q25 and MiXCR, keeping productive beta chains. Rows are combined by CDR3 protein, so each entry shows the most common genes and DNA. In this sample the table shows 450,000 to 550,000 distinct CDR3 sequences, 21% of which occur a single time. About 16% of the sample goes to the ten largest clones. Sample treatment or condition, as interpreted from the label and publication: live attenuated yellow fever vaccine strain. Sequencing was performed on PBMCs, taken 21 days after the first yellow fever vaccination. The origin of the receptors is a man younger than 35 who received the YFV17D yellow fever vaccine.

The rearrangement joins TRBV6-5 to TRBJ2-2; D remains unclear. The germline CDR1 and CDR2 sequences are MNHEY and SVGAGI. This CDR3 region has 15 residues. V was pared by 0 bases and J by 2 bases, with 7 bases between. The CDR3 region is CASSYSTVNTGELFF. For the CDR3, the DNA is TGTGCCAGCAGTTACTCGACCGTAAACACCGGGGAGCTGTTTTTT.

V is TRBV10-1 and J is TRBJ2-7; 9 bases fit TRBD1. CDR1 is WNHNN and CDR2 is SYGVQD in the germline V gene (reference sequence). Trimming removed 0 bases from V and 8 bases from J; junction bases left unmatched: 11. There are 16 residues in the CDR3. The DNA for the CDR3 is TGCGCCAGCAGTGAGTCAGTGGGACAGGGTGTCCACAAGCAGTACTTC. This translates into CASSESVGQGVHKQYF.

This clonotype occurred a few times. The V call is TRBV5-1, the J call TRBJ1-2; D is unresolved. Trimming left V 0 bases short and J 4 bases short, with 7 bases between. CDR1 is SGHRS and CDR2 is YFSETQ in the germline V gene. The CDR3 runs to 13 residues. CDR3 loop: CASSLAEIYGYTF. CDR3 nucleotide sequence: TGCGCCAGCAGCTTGGCAGAGATCTATGGCTACACCTTC.

This clonotype was seen more than once but under ten times. The chain joins TRBV6-5 to TRBJ1-1; tentatively, D is TRBD1 (5 bases). This CDR3 is built from 16 residues. Germline values: CDR1 MNHEY, CDR2 SVGAGI. Deletions cut 4 bases from V and 2 bases from J, with 17 bases between. CDR3: CASSWGGASTNTEAFF. The CDR3 bases are TGTGCCAGCAGTTGGGGAGGGGCCAGCACAAACACTGAAGCTTTCTTT.

There are many counts of this clonotype. The V call is TRBV7-9, the J call TRBJ1-1; D unclear. This CDR3 has 13 residues. Germline lookup yields CDR1 SEHNR and CDR2 FQNEAQ (reference sequence). Trimming took 2 bases from V and 2 from J, leaving 6 bases between them. The CDR3 is CASSLTSNTEAFF. The CDR3 DNA follows: TGTGCCAGCAGCTTAACGAGTAACACTGAAGCTTTCTTT. The whole variable domain, remainder taken from reference TRBV7-9 and TRBJ1-1, is DTGVSQNPRHKITKRGQNVTFRCDPISEHNRLYWYRQTLGQGPEFLTYFQNEAQLEKSRLLSDRFSAERPKGSFSTLEIQRTEQGDSAMYLCASSLTSNTEAFFGQGTRLTVV.

The V and J genes are TRBV6-1 and TRBJ1-2; the D gene is possibly TRBD1 (5 bases). Germline-derived CDR1 and CDR2 are MNHNS and SASEGT. V shed 3 bases and J shed 4 bases, with 9 bases lying between them. The CDR3 loop spans 13 amino acids. CDR3 DNA sequence: TGTGCCAGCAGTGACAGGGTGACCTATGGCTACACCTTC. Translation gives CASSDRVTYGYTF.

J is TRBJ1-1 and V is TRBV24-1; no definite D call. Germline assignment: CDR1 KGHDR and CDR2 SFDVKD. V lost 3 bases to trimming and J lost 3 bases, with 13 bases between them. This CDR3 has 15 amino acids. The CDR3 DNA follows: TGTGCCACCAGTGATCCAGAGGGAGGGCACACTGAAGCTTTCTTT. Translated, it gives CATSDPEGGHTEAFF.

The V and J genes are TRBV27 and TRBJ2-2; D is uncertain. The V end lost 3 bases, the J end lost 0 bases, and 5 bases lay between the germline ends. This CDR3 is 14 amino acids long. The germline gives CDR1 MNHEY, CDR2 SMNVEV (reference sequence). CDR3 region: CASSFTTNTGELFF. Written as DNA, the CDR3 is TGTGCCAGCAGTTTTACGACGAACACCGGGGAGCTGTTTTTT.

This clonotype was seen only a few times. The rearrangement joins TRBV30 to TRBJ1-3, with a possible D match to TRBD1 (5 bases). This CDR3 is built from 16 residues. Germline CDR1 and CDR2: GTSNPN and SVGIG (reference sequence). Trimming took off 2 bases at V and 5 bases at J, with 19 bases between the two ends. CDR3 sequence: CAWSYWGSKGRNTIYF. CDR3 nucleotides: TGTGCCTGGAGTTATTGGGGGTCCAAGGGGAGAAACACCATATATTTT. Based on the CDR3 plus reference TRBV30 and TRBJ1-3, the full variable domain is SQTIHQWPATLVQPVGSPLSLECTVEGTSNPNLYWYRQAAGRGLQLLFYSVGIGQISSEVPQNLSASRPQDRQFILSSKKLLLSDSGFYLCAWSYWGSKGRNTIYFGEGSWLTVV.

This clonotype has a handful of counts. This chain links TRBV20-1 with TRBJ2-1, with 11 nucleotides matching TRBD2. CDR1 and CDR2 from the germline V gene are DFQATT and SNEGSKA (reference sequence). The CDR3 is made up of 15 amino acids. Unmatched junction bases numbered 11, after V lost 5 bases and J lost 8 bases. DNA of the CDR3: TGCAGTGCTCTAATTAGCGGGGGGGCTTTCTATGAGCAGTTCTTC. Its protein is CSALISGGAFYEQFF.

This clonotype has ten or more counts. The chain is built from TRBV6-5 and TRBJ1-2; 8 bases fit TRBD1. Losses at the gene ends were 5 bases for V and 8 bases for J; bases not matched to a gene: 10. This CDR3 comprises 14 residues. The germline CDR1 and CDR2 sequences are MNHEY and SVGAGI. CDR3: CASSPGQGGKGYTF. The CDR3 coding sequence is TGTGCCAGCAGTCCCGGACAGGGCGGAAAAGGCTACACCTTC.

This clonotype was seen many times. This rearrangement joins TRBV9 to TRBJ2-5; D possibly matches TRBD1 or TRBD2 (5 bases each). The length of the CDR3 is 13 residues. Germline V gene lookup returns CDR1 SGDLS and CDR2 YYNGEE. V was clipped by 5 bases and J by 5 bases, with 13 bases between them. CDR3: CASSPGTTETQYF. CDR3 in DNA: TGTGCCAGCAGTCCCGGGACCACGGAGACCCAGTACTTC.

This clonotype has more than one count but fewer than ten. V gene TRBV7-9 combines with J gene TRBJ2-3; no definite D call. V lost 5 bases to trimming and J lost 5 bases, with 8 bases between them. This CDR3 contains 12 residues. Germline CDR1 SEHNR, CDR2 FQNEAQ (reference sequence). The CDR3 DNA follows: TGTGCCAGCAGCCTTTTACAAGATACGCAGTATTTT. Its protein is CASSLLQDTQYF.

This clonotype was counted only a few times. This chain uses TRBV7-9 with TRBJ1-6, with D possibly TRBD1 on 5 matching bases. Trimming left V 5 bases short and J 14 bases short, with 19 bases between. The V gene's germline CDR1 is SEHNR and CDR2 FQNEAQ (reference sequence). This CDR3 region has 14 residues. CDR3 sequence: CASSPGGGFLALHF. As DNA, the CDR3 is TGTGCCAGCAGCCCCGGTGGGGGGTTTTTAGCCCTCCACTTT.

The J gene is TRBJ1-3, the V gene TRBV12-3 or TRBV12-4; 7 nucleotides match TRBD1. The V segment lost 10 bases and the J segment 5 bases; nucleotides outside the gene matches: 8. CDR3 length equals 13 residues. CDR3 sequence: CANIGTERNTIYF. The DNA for the CDR3 is TGTGCCAACATCGGGACAGAACGAAACACCATATATTTT.

This clonotype has only a few counts. The chain carries TRBV4-2 and TRBJ1-1, with D tentatively TRBD1 (6 bases). The V and J ends lost 2 bases and 10 bases respectively, with 20 bases between them. CDR3 length: 15 amino acids. The V gene's germline CDR1 is LGHNA and CDR2 YNFKEQ. The CDR3 bases are TGTGCCAGCAGCCAACCGGGGGGCCGGGAGGGGTTAGCTTTCTTT. Residues: CASSQPGGREGLAFF.

The genes are TRBV20-1 and TRBJ1-1; weak D call: TRBD1 (6 bases). Germline-derived CDR1 and CDR2 are DFQATT and SNEGSKA (reference sequence). The CDR3 is 13 amino acids. V gave up 7 bases and J gave up 4 bases, with 16 bases separating them. The CDR3 sequence: CSVRDIKGTEAFF. The CDR3 coding sequence is TGCAGTGTAAGGGACATAAAGGGCACTGAAGCTTTCTTT.

The chain links TRBV24-1 to TRBJ2-2, with 7 positions matching TRBD2. Trimming cost V 4 bases and J 4 bases; bases outside gene matches: 11. The CDR3 extends over 17 amino acids. Germline loops: CDR1 KGHDR, CDR2 SFDVKD. The CDR3 is CATSDPISGASTGELFF. DNA for the CDR3: TGTGCCACCAGTGACCCCATAAGCGGGGCCTCCACCGGGGAGCTGTTTTTT.

This clonotype was counted only a few times. The gene calls are TRBV12-3 or TRBV12-4 and TRBJ1-1; D gene uncertain. This CDR3 is built from 14 residues. V shed 5 bases and J shed 3 bases, with 13 bases lying between them. The CDR3 sequence is CASSLTSWDTEAFF. DNA of the CDR3: TGTGCCAGCAGTCTAACGTCTTGGGACACTGAAGCTTTCTTT.

V and J are TRBV20-1 and TRBJ2-4, with 10 bases lining up with TRBD1. V shed 5 bases and J 1 base; nucleotides not matched to a gene: 5. The CDR3 sequence is 15 residues long. Germline CDR1 reads DFQATT; CDR2 reads SNEGSKA (reference sequence). Here the CDR3 DNA reads TGCAGTGCTGGCCCGGGACAGGGGGCCAAAAACATTCAGTACTTC. As protein: CSAGPGQGAKNIQYF.

This clonotype turned up a few times. The chain employs TRBV29-1 and TRBJ1-4; D not resolved. The CDR3 covers 14 residues. Between the trimmed V and J ends, which lost 6 bases and 8 bases, there was a span of 19 bases. CDR1 SQVTM and CDR2 ANQGSEA come from the germline V gene. The CDR3 sequence: CSVTLRREAEKLFF. The CDR3 DNA follows: TGCAGCGTCACCCTCCGGAGGGAGGCGGAAAAACTGTTTTTT. Looking up the rest from reference TRBV29-1 and TRBJ1-4 gives the full variable domain: SAVISQKPSRDICQRGTSLTIQCQVDSQVTMMFWYRQQPGQSLTLIATANQGSEATYESGFVIDKFPISRPNLTFSTLTVSNMSPEDSSIYLCSVTLRREAEKLFFGSGTQLSVL.

This clonotype was found a few times. The rearrangement links TRBV12-5 to TRBJ2-5; D gene uncertain. V was shortened by 6 bases and J by 1 base, with 12 bases between the two germline ends. This CDR3 spans 14 amino acids. The germline CDR1 and CDR2 sequences are LGHNT and FRNRAP. The CDR3 DNA follows: TGTGCTAGTGGCCCGTCCCCGGCCCAAGAGACCCAGTACTTC. Translating gives CASGPSPAQETQYF.

The chain carries TRBV20-1 and TRBJ2-7; tentatively, D is TRBD1 or TRBD2 (5 bases each). The CDR3 extends over 12 amino acids. Germline CDR1 reads DFQATT; CDR2 reads SNEGSKA (reference sequence). Trimming removed 4 bases at V and 2 bases at J, with 9 bases between. The CDR3 protein is CSANEGPYEQYV. DNA of the CDR3: TGCAGTGCTAATGAGGGGCCCTACGAGCAGTACGTC.